The 27 T cell receptor beta chains in this list originate from one sample, sequenced in a study of blood T cell repertoires in COVID-19. The method was immunoSEQ multiplex PCR; TCRdb's version includes in-frame clones alone and lacks a portion of them. The sample lists under 250,000 clones; 85% were seen once. The specimen was peripheral blood. These receptor sequences come from a woman aged 60-75 years with active or convalescent COVID-19.

This clone was seen once. The chain uses TRBV7-9 and TRBJ2-7, with a possible D match to TRBD1 (5 bases). The CDR3 runs 13 residues. Trimming removed 1 base from V and 2 bases from J, with 6 bases in between. In germline, CDR1 is SEHNR, CDR2 FQNEAQ (reference sequence). CDR3 in amino acids: CASSLEDTYEQYF. DNA for the CDR3: TGTGCCAGCAGCTTAGAGGACACCTACGAGCAGTACTTC.

The CDR3 DNA sequence: TGTGCCAGCAGCTTTTTGGGGGGACAGGGGGCGGGTGAGCAGTTCTTC. It codes for CASSFLGGQGAGEQFF. The chain couples TRBV28 to TRBJ2-1, with TRBD1 matching 12 bases. Trimming removed 6 bases from V and 9 bases from J; junction bases left unmatched: 12. Germline values: CDR1 MDHEN, CDR2 SYDVKM. The CDR3 length is 16 residues.

This clone was seen just once. V is TRBV7-3 and J is TRBJ2-3, with a weak D call TRBD2 (5 bases). Trimming left V 4 bases short and J 11 bases short, with 13 bases between. Per germline, CDR1 SGHTA and CDR2 FQGTGA. The CDR3 has 12 residues. The CDR3 here is CASSSPGVGQYF. DNA of the CDR3: TGTGCCAGCAGCTCTCCCGGGGTTGGGCAGTATTTT. Full variable domain (rest looked up from reference TRBV7-3 and TRBJ2-3): GAGVSQTPSNKVTEKGKYVELRCDPISGHTALYWYRQSLGQGPEFLIYFQGTGAADDSGLPNDRFFAVRPEGSVSTLKIQRTERGDSAVYLCASSSPGVGQYFGPGTRLTVL.

This chain joins TRBV5-1 and TRBJ1-1; 8 bases fit TRBD1. CDR3 length equals 16 residues. V shed 1 base and J 1 base; nucleotides not matched to a gene: 6. Germline V gene data show CDR1 as SGHRS and CDR2 as YFSETQ. The chain's CDR3 is CASSLQSQGANTEAFF. CDR3 nucleotide sequence: TGCGCCAGCAGCTTGCAGTCTCAGGGGGCGAACACTGAAGCTTTCTTT. Combining the CDR3 with reference TRBV5-1 and TRBJ1-1 gives the whole variable domain KAGVTQTPRYLIKTRGQQVTLSCSPISGHRSVSWYQQTPGQGLQFLFEYFSETQRNKGNFPGRFSGRQFSNSRSEMNVSTLELGDSALYLCASSLQSQGANTEAFFGQGTRLTVV.

The chain joins TRBV27 to TRBJ2-3, with 8 bases aligning to TRBD2. CDR1 is MNHEY and CDR2 is SMNVEV in the germline V gene (reference sequence). V shed 4 bases and J 3 bases; nucleotides not matched to a gene: 15. There are 18 residues in the CDR3. Written as DNA, the CDR3 is TGTGCCAGCAGTTATGCCATCACCCCGGGGGGGGGTACAGATACGCAGTATTTT. Its translation is CASSYAITPGGGTDTQYF.

This clone was seen only once. The chain carries TRBV18 and TRBJ1-1; D may be TRBD1 (5 bases). Per germline, CDR1 KGHSH and CDR2 LQKENI. The V end lost 2 bases, the J end lost 1 base, and 11 bases lay between the germline ends. There are 15 residues in the CDR3. The CDR3 DNA reads as TGTGCCAGCTCACCAACAGGACAAAGGAACACTGAAGCTTTCTTT. Its translation is CASSPTGQRNTEAFF. The variable domain in full, completed from reference TRBV18 and TRBJ1-1, reads NAGVMQNPRHLVRRRGQEARLRCSPMKGHSHVYWYRQLPEEGLKFMVYLQKENIIDESGMPKERFSAEFPKEGPSILRIQQVVRGDSAAYFCASSPTGQRNTEAFFGQGTRLTVV.

V usage is TRBV5-3 and J usage is TRBJ1-6; no firm D call. TRBV5-3 is identified as an open reading frame with a role that is uncertain. Trimming removed 4 bases at V and 0 bases at J, with 8 bases between. The CDR3 runs to 15 residues. In DNA form, the CDR3 reads TGTGCCAGAAGCGCGGGTAGCTCCTATAATTCACCCCTCCACTTT. Translated: CARSAGSSYNSPLHF.

This clone was seen only once. V usage is TRBV30 and J usage is TRBJ2-2; D possibly corresponds to TRBD2 (6 bases). Germline-derived CDR1 and CDR2 are GTSNPN and SVGIG (reference sequence). The CDR3 loop spans 15 amino acids. V was pared by 1 base and J by 4 bases, with 13 bases between. CDR3 region: CAWSAVLGGTGELFF. The DNA for the CDR3 is TGTGCCTGGAGTGCGGTGTTGGGGGGCACCGGGGAGCTGTTTTTT.

This chain connects TRBV6-5 to TRBJ2-1; a weak D match, TRBD2 (5 bases). The CDR3 totals 13 residues. The germline gives CDR1 MNHEY, CDR2 SVGAGI. V dropped 6 bases and J dropped 6 bases, with 12 bases sitting between them. The CDR3 DNA follows: TGTGCCAGCAGGGAGGTTCGACCCAATGAGCAGTTCTTC. Translated, it gives CASREVRPNEQFF.

This rearrangement joins TRBV27 to TRBJ2-1; D remains unclear. Germline V gene sequence: CDR1 MNHEY, CDR2 SMNVEV (reference sequence). Between the trimmed V and J ends, which lost 3 bases and 5 bases, there was a span of 11 bases. This CDR3 contains 14 residues. This CDR3 is CASSLGLRNNEQFF. Written as DNA, the CDR3 is TGTGCCAGCAGTTTGGGCCTACGGAACAATGAGCAGTTCTTC.

The V and J genes are TRBV19 and TRBJ2-1; the match to TRBD2 covers 12 bases. Germline lookup yields CDR1 LNHDA and CDR2 SQIVND (reference sequence). The junction had 7 bases not matched to a gene; V was cut back by 5 bases and J by 2 bases. The CDR3 sequence is 17 residues long. The CDR3 sequence: CASSSGLAGGTYNEQFF. For the CDR3, the DNA is TGTGCCAGTAGTTCCGGGCTAGCGGGAGGGACCTACAATGAGCAGTTCTTC.

The chain links TRBV18 to TRBJ1-1; maybe TRBD1 (6 bases). Germline V gene data show CDR1 as KGHSH and CDR2 as LQKENI. The CDR3 contains 13 residues. V lost 1 base and J lost 6, with 9 bases in between. Written as DNA, the CDR3 is TGTGCCAGCTCACCACTACACAGGGCTGAAGCTTTCTTT. Translated: CASSPLHRAEAFF.

The genes are TRBV7-8 and TRBJ1-1; a weak D match, TRBD1 (6 bases). Germline V gene lookup returns CDR1 SGHVS and CDR2 FQNEAQ. The CDR3 runs 13 residues. Trimming removed 2 bases at V and 4 bases at J, with 8 bases between. Here the CDR3 DNA reads TGTGCCAGCAGCTTAACAGGGATCACTGAAGCTTTCTTT. Encoded protein: CASSLTGITEAFF.

This chain uses TRBV21-1 with TRBJ2-7; the table's TRBD2 call for D was not verified on the DNA. TRBV21-1 is marked as a pseudogene. The CDR3 is 16 residues long. As DNA, the CDR3 is TGTGCCAGCAGCAAAGATGAAACCGAAGCATTCTACGAGCAGTACGTC. It specifies CASSKDETEAFYEQYV.

The chain carries TRBV5-5 and TRBJ2-7; 9 bases agree with TRBD1. Germline V CDR1 and CDR2: SGHKS, YYEKEE (reference sequence). The CDR3 length is 13 residues. V dropped 4 bases and J dropped 2; count of bases not matched to a gene: 1. CDR3 nucleotide sequence: TGTGCCAGCAGCGGGACAGGGACCTACGAGCAGTACGTC. It codes for CASSGTGTYEQYV.

This clone was detected only once. The chain couples TRBV4-2 to TRBJ2-7, with D maybe TRBD1 (5 bases). Trimming removed 0 bases at V and 5 bases at J, with 14 bases between. The CDR3 extends over 15 amino acids. CDR1 LGHNA and CDR2 YNFKEQ come from the germline V gene. DNA of the CDR3: TGTGCCAGCAGCCAAGAACTAAGGGGTGGACACGAGCAGTACTTC. Translation: CASSQELRGGHEQYF.

The chain joins TRBV6-5 to TRBJ1-2; D might be TRBD1 (5 bases). With 7 bases removed from V and 4 bases from J, the gap between germline ends came to 13 bases. Germline V gene lookup returns CDR1 MNHEY and CDR2 SVGAGI. The CDR3 sequence is 13 residues long. This chain's CDR3 is CASMRGGRYGYTF. The DNA of the CDR3 is TGTGCCAGCATGAGGGGAGGCCGCTATGGCTACACCTTC.

The rearrangement links TRBV6-5 to TRBJ2-1; tentatively, D is TRBD1 (6 bases). Germline CDR1 MNHEY, CDR2 SVGAGI. Trimming took off 4 bases at V and 10 bases at J, with 11 bases between the two ends. The CDR3 is 12 amino acids. The CDR3 nucleotides read TGTGCCAGCAGTTGGGGGCGTGACGAGCAGTTCTTC. Protein product: CASSWGRDEQFF.

V and J are TRBV2 and TRBJ2-3, with a tentative D call TRBD2 (5 bases). CDR1 and CDR2 from the germline V gene are SNHLY and FYNNEI. CDR3 length equals 14 residues. The V gene lost 6 bases and the J gene lost 4 bases, with 14 bases spanning the gap. The DNA of the CDR3 is TGTGCCAGCAGGGGAGACGGAGGCCCAGATACGCAGTATTTT. It is translated as CASRGDGGPDTQYF.

This chain connects TRBV27 to TRBJ1-5; weak D call: TRBD1 (6 bases). Per the germline V gene, CDR1 is MNHEY and CDR2 is SMNVEV (reference sequence). The CDR3 consists of 13 residues. V was shortened by 5 bases and J by 7 bases, with 12 bases between the two germline ends. Here the CDR3 reads CASSNRENQPQHF. CDR3 DNA: TGTGCCAGCAGTAACAGGGAGAACCAGCCCCAGCATTTT.

The chain recombines TRBV11-2 with TRBJ2-2; 7 bases are shared with TRBD1. The trim removed 3 bases at V and 5 bases at J, leaving 12 bases unmatched. The CDR3 contains 17 residues. Germline loops: CDR1 SGHAT, CDR2 FQNNGV. The CDR3 coding sequence is TGTGCCAGCAGCTTCCCGACAGGGCAGCATGAGACCGGGGAGCTGTTTTTT. Protein sequence: CASSFPTGQHETGELFF.

The rearrangement joins TRBV7-9 to TRBJ1-4, with TRBD1 matching over 10 bases. The CDR3 is 16 amino acids. The V segment lost 5 bases and the J segment 5 bases; nucleotides outside the gene matches: 8. Germline values: CDR1 SEHNR, CDR2 FQNEAQ (reference sequence). The DNA for the CDR3 is TGTGCCAGCAGCCTTATGCCGGGACAGGGGAATGAAAAACTGTTTTTT. Protein sequence: CASSLMPGQGNEKLFF.

This clone was observed a single time. The genes are TRBV5-1 and TRBJ2-1, with D tentatively TRBD2 (5 bases). The ends were cut back, 2 bases at V and 0 bases at J, with 9 bases in the middle. Germline V CDR1 and CDR2: SGHRS, YFSETQ. The CDR3 spans 15 residues. CDR3 coding DNA: TGCGCCAGCAGCTTTACCGGGGACTCCTACAATGAGCAGTTCTTC. Protein: CASSFTGDSYNEQFF.

This clone was observed a few times. The V gene is TRBV3-1 (or the pseudogene TRBV3-2), the J gene TRBJ2-7; D might be TRBD2 (6 bases). Deletions cut 0 bases from V and 6 bases from J, with 15 bases between. Germline CDR1 reads LGHDT; CDR2 reads YNNKEL (reference sequence). This CDR3 spans 15 amino acids. The CDR3 coding sequence is TGTGCCAGCAGCCAAGATGTAGCGGACCCGTTCGAGCAGTACTTC. This encodes CASSQDVADPFEQYF.

The rearrangement links TRBV19 to TRBJ2-3; D is undetermined. The CDR3 totals 13 residues. Per germline, CDR1 LNHDA and CDR2 SQIVND (reference sequence). V was pared by 5 bases and J by 2 bases, with 8 bases between. CDR3 DNA sequence: TGTGCCAGTAGTCGGGTAATCACAGATACGCAGTATTTT. Protein product: CASSRVITDTQYF.

V and J are TRBV5-1 and TRBJ2-5; D unresolved. The germline V gene encodes CDR1 SGHRS and CDR2 YFSETQ. The CDR3 is made up of 15 amino acids. The V end was cut by 0 bases, the J end by 5 bases, with 14 bases between. Here the CDR3 reads CASSLGATPGETQYF. CDR3 nucleotides: TGCGCCAGCAGCTTGGGGGCAACCCCTGGGGAGACCCAGTACTTC.

This clone occurred once. CDR3 in DNA: TGTGCCAGCAGCCACAGCTACGAGCAGTACTTC. Translated: CASSHSYEQYF. V gene TRBV7-9 combines with J gene TRBJ2-7; D gene unclear. Germline CDR1 SEHNR, CDR2 FQNEAQ (reference sequence). The CDR3 spans 11 residues. Trimming stripped 5 bases from V and 3 bases from J, with 5 bases between.